The 6 T cell receptor beta chains reported below all come from one sample, sequenced in a study of cytomegalovirus exposure and HLA in healthy donors. The PCR employed 60 Vbeta primers together with 13 Jbeta primers. The assay was immunoSEQ multiplex PCR, and TCRdb's table has in-frame clones only and misses some. The data contain approximately 100,000 clones, approximately 80% of them seen just once; the ten biggest clones take up 3.5% to 4%. The sequenced sample consisted of PBMCs. Receptor source: a man in his sixties in good health and CMV-seronegative.

The rearrangement uses TRBV11-2 and TRBJ1-5; possibly TRBD1 for D (6 bases). The CDR3 is 15 residues long. The V end was cut by 4 bases, the J end by 4 bases, with 14 bases between. Germline CDR1 is SGHAT and CDR2 is FQNNGV. The CDR3 bases are TGTGCCAGCAGCTCACAGCAGGGGACGAATCAGCCCCAGCATTTT. Its translation is CASSSQQGTNQPQHF. Based on the CDR3 plus reference TRBV11-2 and TRBJ1-5, the full variable domain is EAGVAQSPRYKIIEKRQSVAFWCNPISGHATLYWYQQILGQGPKLLIQFQNNGVVDDSQLPKDRFSAERLKGVDSTLKIQPAKLEDSAVYLCASSSQQGTNQPQHFGDGTRLSIL.

The chain uses TRBV19 and TRBJ1-1; 8 nucleotides match TRBD1. In germline, CDR1 is LNHDA, CDR2 SQIVND (reference sequence). V shed 5 bases and J 1 base; nucleotides not matched to a gene: 3. This CDR3 contains 14 residues. The CDR3 DNA follows: TGTGCCAGTAGTCCACAGGGGGGGAACACTGAAGCTTTCTTT. Its protein product is CASSPQGGNTEAFF.

This sequence joins TRBV2 and TRBJ2-3; 13 bases agree with TRBD2. V shed 7 bases and J 4 bases; nucleotides not matched to a gene: 2. This CDR3 comprises 14 residues. Germline CDR1 and CDR2: SNHLY and FYNNEI. For the CDR3, the DNA is TGTGCCAGCAAACTAGCGGGGGGGGCAGATACGCAGTATTTT. This gives the protein CASKLAGGADTQYF.

The chain combines TRBV9 with TRBJ2-5; 8 bases map to TRBD1. Germline V lookup: CDR1 SGDLS, CDR2 YYNGEE. This CDR3 contains 16 residues. Trimming cost V 1 base and J 7 bases; bases outside gene matches: 12. The CDR3 sequence: CASSVSDRAPGGTQYF. The CDR3 nucleotides are TGTGCCAGCAGCGTATCGGACAGGGCCCCTGGAGGGACCCAGTACTTC. The full variable domain, in which reference TRBV9 and TRBJ2-5 provide the parts outside the CDR3, is DSGVTQTPKHLITATGQRVTLRCSPRSGDLSVYWYQQSLDQGLQFLIQYYNGEERAKGNILERFSAQQFPDLHSELNLSSLELGDSALYFCASSVSDRAPGGTQYFGPGTRLLVL.

The rearrangement uses TRBV4-3 and TRBJ1-4, with D unclear. The CDR3 loop spans 13 amino acids. Trimming took off 1 base at V and 5 bases at J, with 5 bases between the two ends. Germline CDR1 and CDR2: LGHNA and YSLEER. The CDR3 loop reads CASSQGVNEKLFF. The CDR3 DNA sequence: TGCGCCAGCAGCCAAGGAGTGAATGAAAAACTGTTTTTT.

The count of this clone is one. CDR3: CASSDGTGEHTEAFF. The CDR3 DNA sequence: TGTGCCAGCAGCGACGGGACAGGGGAGCACACTGAAGCTTTCTTT. The genes are TRBV25-1 and TRBJ1-1; 10 nucleotides align to TRBD1. The CDR3 is 15 amino acids. J was trimmed by 3 bases and V by 6 bases; bases with no gene match: 7. Germline V gives CDR1 MGHDK, CDR2 SYGVNS.